This is a list of T cell receptor beta chains from one sample in a study of cytomegalovirus exposure and HLA in healthy donors. The table came from immunoSEQ multiplex PCR; TCRdb's copy has only in-frame clones and leaves some out. The data show under 200,000 clones, roughly 79% seen once. The specimen was PBMCs. The source of these receptors is a man aged 50-59 years in good health and CMV-seropositive. The conserved cysteine and the conserved F or W are not part of the CDR3 here. D genes are given only for firm matches.

CDR3 protein: ASSSVRDRESDTQY; J gene: TRBJ2-3; V gene: TRBV11-2; CDR3 length: 14; D gene: TRBD1
CDR3 protein: ASSTENQPQH; J gene: TRBJ1-5; V gene: TRBV18; CDR3 length: 10; D gene: .
CDR3 protein: ASRPGTGGDYGYT; J gene: TRBJ1-2; V gene: TRBV6-6; CDR3 length: 13; D gene: TRBD1
CDR3 protein: ASRRVNQPQH; J gene: TRBJ1-5; V gene: TRBV2; CDR3 length: 10; D gene: .
CDR3 protein: ASSFLAGGPDLKQF; J gene: TRBJ2-1; V gene: TRBV27; CDR3 length: 14; D gene: TRBD2
CDR3 protein: ASSSRTGNSQPQH; J gene: TRBJ1-5; V gene: TRBV4-1; CDR3 length: 13; D gene: TRBD1
CDR3 protein: ASGLTNLGGETQY; J gene: TRBJ2-5; V gene: TRBV12-5; CDR3 length: 13; D gene: .
CDR3 protein: ASQAGGVEAF; J gene: TRBJ1-1; V gene: TRBV6-1; CDR3 length: 10; D gene: .
CDR3 protein: ASSLARASGFTDTQY; J gene: TRBJ2-3; V gene: TRBV7-9; CDR3 length: 15; D gene: TRBD2
CDR3 protein: ASTIEQGLNTEAF; J gene: TRBJ1-1; V gene: TRBV2; CDR3 length: 13; D gene: TRBD1
CDR3 protein: ASSPGQGYNEQF; J gene: TRBJ2-1; V gene: TRBV5-1; CDR3 length: 12; D gene: TRBD1
CDR3 protein: ASSSIARGRGSYNEQF; J gene: TRBJ2-1; V gene: TRBV19; CDR3 length: 16; D gene: TRBD1
CDR3 protein: ASSLWTGSNQPQH; J gene: TRBJ1-5; V gene: TRBV5-8; CDR3 length: 13; D gene: TRBD1
CDR3 protein: ASTQSGYSNQPQH; J gene: TRBJ1-5; V gene: TRBV6-6; CDR3 length: 13; D gene: .
CDR3 protein: ATEGAADNEQF; J gene: TRBJ2-1; V gene: TRBV10-3; CDR3 length: 11; D gene: TRBD1
CDR3 protein: ASSSLDRSGELF; J gene: TRBJ2-2; V gene: TRBV5-1; CDR3 length: 12; D gene: .
CDR3 protein: ASSLGGSGGRLL; J gene: TRBJ2-1; V gene: TRBV7-2; CDR3 length: 12; D gene: TRBD2
CDR3 protein: ASSIGAYTGELF; J gene: TRBJ2-2; V gene: TRBV19; CDR3 length: 12; D gene: .
CDR3 protein: ASKGVGNSNQPQH; J gene: TRBJ1-5; V gene: TRBV10-3; CDR3 length: 13; D gene: .
CDR3 protein: ASKSGQGNNQPQH; J gene: TRBJ1-5; V gene: TRBV28; CDR3 length: 13; D gene: TRBD1
CDR3 protein: ASSQDLGTGWYGYT; J gene: TRBJ1-2; V gene: TRBV4-1; CDR3 length: 14; D gene: TRBD1
CDR3 protein: ASSSKPGTGGEAF; J gene: TRBJ1-1; V gene: TRBV7-3; CDR3 length: 13; D gene: TRBD1
CDR3 protein: ASSPTGASGNTIY; J gene: TRBJ1-3; V gene: TRBV5-1; CDR3 length: 13; D gene: TRBD1
CDR3 protein: SVQSPNTGELF; J gene: TRBJ2-2; V gene: TRBV29-1; CDR3 length: 11; D gene: .
CDR3 protein: ASSGDNDNEQF; J gene: TRBJ2-1; V gene: TRBV5-1; CDR3 length: 11; D gene: .
CDR3 protein: ASSIVRGEAF; J gene: TRBJ1-1; V gene: TRBV19; CDR3 length: 10; D gene: .
CDR3 protein: ASSHPRGGQGDYEQY; J gene: TRBJ2-7; V gene: TRBV4-3; CDR3 length: 15; D gene: TRBD1
CDR3 protein: ASFGTLSGTEYYEQY; J gene: TRBJ2-7; V gene: TRBV2; CDR3 length: 15; D gene: TRBD1
CDR3 protein: ASSRTVNEKLF; J gene: TRBJ1-4; V gene: TRBV5-1; CDR3 length: 11; D gene: .
CDR3 protein: ASSLDYGETQY; J gene: TRBJ2-5; V gene: TRBV5-1; CDR3 length: 11; D gene: .
CDR3 protein: ASSFQSAAGNTIY; J gene: TRBJ1-3; V gene: TRBV28; CDR3 length: 13; D gene: .
CDR3 protein: ASSVAWSATLSGNTIY; J gene: TRBJ1-3; V gene: TRBV9; CDR3 length: 16; D gene: .
CDR3 protein: ASSSEGAISPQH; J gene: TRBJ1-5; V gene: TRBV19; CDR3 length: 12; D gene: TRBD1
CDR3 protein: ASSEFVGYT; J gene: TRBJ1-2; V gene: TRBV2; CDR3 length: 9; D gene: .
CDR3 protein: ASSHDRGGYNEQF; J gene: TRBJ2-1; V gene: TRBV6-5; CDR3 length: 13; D gene: TRBD1